This T cell receptor beta chain is drawn from a study of OX40 agonist ivuxolimab in advanced cancers. The protocol was immunoSEQ multiplex PCR, while the TCRdb copy is restricted to in-frame clones and leaves out a portion. The sample lists some 46,000 clones, roughly 94% occurring once. Germline trimming cut 8 bases from V and 4 bases from J; bases unmatched to any gene: 2. The length of the CDR3 is 12 residues. The germline V gene has CDR1 SGDLS and CDR2 YYNGEE. V is TRBV9 and J is TRBJ1-5; 8 nucleotides align to TRBD1. The starting material was CD4+ or CD8+ T cells sorted from blood, obtained in a trial of the OX40 agonist ivuxolimab. The receptor comes from an adult with an advanced solid tumor such as melanoma, head and neck, liver or kidney cancer. CDR3 nucleotide sequence: TGTGCCAGTGGGACAGGTAATCAGCCCCAGCATTTT. Residues: CASGTGNQPQHF.